The rows below give T cell receptor beta chains drawn from one sample of a study of T cells after yellow fever vaccination. A single record per CDR3 protein comes from TCRdb applying MiXCR to the 5' RACE reads. Here the sample spans some 200,000 distinct CDR3 sequences, approximately 10% being singletons. The sequencing here drew on CD8+ T cells sorted from PBMCs, taken 15 days after the yellow fever booster vaccination. Receptors were obtained from a man aged 18 to 30 who received the YFV17D yellow fever vaccine. CDR3s include the opening cysteine and the closing phenylalanine or tryptophan. D genes are given only for firm matches. Size tells how often a clone was seen (once, few, many) or the class of an expanded clone, and some rows leave it out.

D gene: TRBD1; J gene: TRBJ2-3; clone size: few; V gene: TRBV7-6; CDR3 DNA: TGTGCCAGCAGCTTGGACAGGGTCAGCACAGATACGCAGTATTTT; CDR3 protein: CASSLDRVSTDTQYF
D gene: TRBD2; J gene: TRBJ2-1; clone size: few; V gene: TRBV7-2; CDR3 DNA: TGTGCCAGCAGCTCAATAGCGGGGGGGCTGAATGAGCAGTTCTTC; CDR3 protein: CASSSIAGGLNEQFF
D gene: NA; J gene: TRBJ2-5; clone size: few; V gene: TRBV12-3/TRBV12-4; CDR3 DNA: TGTGCCAGCAGCCCCGTTCGGGCCCAAGAGACCCAGTACTTC; CDR3 protein: CASSPVRAQETQYF
D gene: NA; J gene: TRBJ2-5; clone size: once; V gene: TRBV10-2; CDR3 DNA: TGCGCCAGCAGCTCCCCGGAGTTACAGGGAGAGACCCAGTACTTC; CDR3 protein: CASSSPELQGETQYF
D gene: NA; J gene: TRBJ2-7; clone size: few; V gene: TRBV4-1; CDR3 DNA: TGCGCCAGCAGCCAAGAACCGACAGGCCTCTACGAGCAGTACTTC; CDR3 protein: CASSQEPTGLYEQYF
D gene: TRBD2; J gene: TRBJ2-7; clone size: NA; V gene: TRBV9; CDR3 DNA: TGTGCCAGCAGGGGTAGCGCGGGGGGGTACCATTACCGCTCCTACGAGCAGTACTTC; CDR3 protein: CASRGSAGGYHYRSYEQYF
D gene: NA; J gene: TRBJ1-2; clone size: NA; V gene: TRBV5-6; CDR3 DNA: TGTGCCAGCAGCCTACGCCGACGGAACTATGGCTACACCTTC; CDR3 protein: CASSLRRRNYGYTF
D gene: NA; J gene: TRBJ2-6; clone size: few; V gene: TRBV28; CDR3 DNA: TGTGCCAGCAGCGATACAGGGACTGGGGCCAACGTCCTGACTTTC; CDR3 protein: CASSDTGTGANVLTF
D gene: NA; J gene: TRBJ2-2; clone size: few; V gene: TRBV6-2/TRBV6-3; CDR3 DNA: TGTGCCAGCAGCCGGCCCGGCGGGGAGCTGTTTTTT; CDR3 protein: CASSRPGGELFF
D gene: NA; J gene: TRBJ2-1; clone size: NA; V gene: TRBV24-1; CDR3 DNA: TGTGCCACCAGTGATCCCAGTAGCTCCTACAATGAGCAGTTCTTC; CDR3 protein: CATSDPSSSYNEQFF
D gene: NA; J gene: TRBJ1-1; clone size: NA; V gene: TRBV9; CDR3 DNA: TGTGCCAGCAGCGTAGAAGGGGCGAACACTGAAGCTTTCTTT; CDR3 protein: CASSVEGANTEAFF
D gene: NA; J gene: TRBJ2-1; clone size: few; V gene: TRBV4-3; CDR3 DNA: TGCGCCAGCAGCCAAGATCGGTTCAGGACACCCCCCTCGTATGAGCAGTTCTTC; CDR3 protein: CASSQDRFRTPPSYEQFF
D gene: NA; J gene: TRBJ1-4; clone size: NA; V gene: TRBV7-6; CDR3 DNA: TGTGCCAGCAGCCTAGAGGCAGGGGTTTGGGAAAAACTGTTTTTT; CDR3 protein: CASSLEAGVWEKLFF
D gene: NA; J gene: TRBJ2-1; clone size: few; V gene: TRBV9; CDR3 DNA: TGTGCCAGCAGCTCGGGGGCTGGGAATGAGCAGTTCTTC; CDR3 protein: CASSSGAGNEQFF
D gene: NA; J gene: TRBJ2-2; clone size: once; V gene: TRBV29-1; CDR3 DNA: TGCAGCGTTGAAGTGAGGTCCTCGAACACCGGGGAGCTGTTTTTT; CDR3 protein: CSVEVRSSNTGELFF
D gene: NA; J gene: TRBJ2-3; clone size: NA; V gene: TRBV7-9; CDR3 DNA: TGTGCCAGCAGCTATCGCCGGGCAGATACGCAGTATTTT; CDR3 protein: CASSYRRADTQYF
D gene: NA; J gene: TRBJ2-3; clone size: NA; V gene: TRBV9; CDR3 DNA: TGTGCCAGCAGCCCCGGCGGGGACACAGATACGCAGTATTTT; CDR3 protein: CASSPGGDTDTQYF
D gene: NA; J gene: TRBJ2-5; clone size: NA; V gene: TRBV5-1; CDR3 DNA: TGCGCCAGCAGGAGTCGAGAGACCCAGTACTTC; CDR3 protein: CASRSRETQYF
D gene: TRBD2; J gene: TRBJ2-7; clone size: NA; V gene: TRBV4-1; CDR3 DNA: TGCGCCAGCAGCCAAGATCGTAGCGGGGGGGCATCCTACGAGCAGTACTTC; CDR3 protein: CASSQDRSGGASYEQYF
D gene: NA; J gene: TRBJ1-2; clone size: NA; V gene: TRBV4-3; CDR3 DNA: TGCGCCAGCAGCCTTAACCAGGGAAGGGGCGGCTACACCTTC; CDR3 protein: CASSLNQGRGGYTF
D gene: NA; J gene: TRBJ2-2; clone size: NA; V gene: TRBV4-3; CDR3 DNA: TGCGCCAGCAGCGCATTGTTGACGGCGAACACCGGGGAGCTGTTTTTT; CDR3 protein: CASSALLTANTGELFF
D gene: TRBD2; J gene: TRBJ2-1; clone size: NA; V gene: TRBV6-2/TRBV6-3; CDR3 DNA: TGTGCCAGCAGTTACTCGAGGACTAGCGGGGTGGAGCAGTTCTTC; CDR3 protein: CASSYSRTSGVEQFF
D gene: NA; J gene: TRBJ2-5; clone size: few; V gene: TRBV7-9; CDR3 DNA: TGTGCCAGCCAGTTGGGGCAGGGGGAGACCCAGTACTTC; CDR3 protein: CASQLGQGETQYF
D gene: NA; J gene: TRBJ2-7; clone size: many; V gene: TRBV10-3; CDR3 DNA: TGTGCCATCACTGACCCGGGAATAGGGAACGAGCAGTACTTC; CDR3 protein: CAITDPGIGNEQYF
D gene: TRBD2; J gene: TRBJ2-7; clone size: NA; V gene: TRBV6-6; CDR3 DNA: TGTGCCAGCAGTTCTCTCCTAGCGGGGGGGGCCAGCTCCTACGAGCAGTACTTC; CDR3 protein: CASSSLLAGGASSYEQYF
D gene: NA; J gene: TRBJ2-1; clone size: many; V gene: TRBV7-6; CDR3 DNA: TGTGCCAGCAGCACCTCCCAGGGGAGTGAGCAGTTCTTC; CDR3 protein: CASSTSQGSEQFF
D gene: TRBD1; J gene: TRBJ2-2; clone size: few; V gene: TRBV7-8; CDR3 DNA: TGTGCCAGCAGCCCCATGACAGGGCTCACCGGGGAGCTGTTTTTT; CDR3 protein: CASSPMTGLTGELFF
D gene: NA; J gene: TRBJ2-1; clone size: NA; V gene: TRBV15; CDR3 DNA: TGTGCCACCAGCAGACCTCTAGGCAGGCTGGGATACAATGAGCAGTTCTTC; CDR3 protein: CATSRPLGRLGYNEQFF
D gene: NA; J gene: TRBJ1-5; clone size: NA; V gene: TRBV12-3/TRBV12-4; CDR3 DNA: TGTGCCAGCAGTCGGGACCGCAAGAATCAGCCCCAGCATTTT; CDR3 protein: CASSRDRKNQPQHF
D gene: NA; J gene: TRBJ2-1; clone size: few; V gene: TRBV5-4; CDR3 DNA: TGTGCCAGCAGCGCCTACGGGGGGCTAAATGAGCAGTTCTTC; CDR3 protein: CASSAYGGLNEQFF
D gene: NA; J gene: TRBJ1-2; clone size: few; V gene: TRBV12-3/TRBV12-4; CDR3 DNA: TGTGCCAGCGGCGCACCGGGGGTGGACTATGGCTACACCTTC; CDR3 protein: CASGAPGVDYGYTF
D gene: TRBD2; J gene: TRBJ2-1; clone size: many; V gene: TRBV7-9; CDR3 DNA: TGTGCCAACAGCCCCCCGGTCGGGTGGGGGGGCTCCTACAATGAGCAGTTCTTC; CDR3 protein: CANSPPVGWGGSYNEQFF
D gene: TRBD2; J gene: TRBJ2-1; clone size: NA; V gene: TRBV4-1; CDR3 DNA: TGCGCCAGCAGCCGTTCTTTAGCGGGGTCCTACAATGAGCAGTTCTTC; CDR3 protein: CASSRSLAGSYNEQFF
D gene: TRBD1; J gene: TRBJ1-2; clone size: once; V gene: TRBV4-2; CDR3 DNA: TGTGCCAGCAGACCCCGGGACAGGGAAAACTATGGCTACACCTTC; CDR3 protein: CASRPRDRENYGYTF
D gene: NA; J gene: TRBJ1-2; clone size: NA; V gene: TRBV4-2; CDR3 DNA: TGTGCCAGCAGCCAATCCCATGGGACTAAAGGCTACACCTTC; CDR3 protein: CASSQSHGTKGYTF
D gene: TRBD1; J gene: TRBJ2-7; clone size: few; V gene: TRBV20-1; CDR3 DNA: TGCAGTGCTACGCCAGACAGGGGGGCTCTCTACGAGCAGTACTTC; CDR3 protein: CSATPDRGALYEQYF
D gene: NA; J gene: TRBJ1-1; clone size: NA; V gene: TRBV7-2; CDR3 DNA: TGTGCCAGCAGCTTTTTCGACAGGAACACTGAAGCTTTCTTT; CDR3 protein: CASSFFDRNTEAFF
D gene: NA; J gene: TRBJ2-7; clone size: few; V gene: TRBV7-9; CDR3 DNA: TGTGCCAGCAGCACTCACAGGGAAAACGAGCAGTACTTC; CDR3 protein: CASSTHRENEQYF
D gene: NA; J gene: TRBJ2-7; clone size: NA; V gene: TRBV7-2; CDR3 DNA: TGTGCCAGCAGCTTTTCGGGGGCCTACGAGCAGTACTTC; CDR3 protein: CASSFSGAYEQYF
D gene: TRBD1; J gene: TRBJ2-7; clone size: many; V gene: TRBV6-2/TRBV6-3; CDR3 DNA: TGTGCCAGCAGTTTCCCGGGACAGGGGATGGGCTCCTACGAGCAGTACTTC; CDR3 protein: CASSFPGQGMGSYEQYF
D gene: TRBD2; J gene: TRBJ2-5; clone size: NA; V gene: TRBV3-1; CDR3 DNA: TGTGCCAGCAGCCAAGACGGCAGGCTAGCGGGAGGGGAGACCCAGTACTTC; CDR3 protein: CASSQDGRLAGGETQYF
D gene: NA; J gene: TRBJ2-5; clone size: few; V gene: TRBV4-3; CDR3 DNA: TGCGCCAGCAGCCAAGATTTCTTGGCGCGACAAGAGACCCAGTACTTC; CDR3 protein: CASSQDFLARQETQYF
D gene: NA; J gene: TRBJ2-1; clone size: NA; V gene: TRBV7-8; CDR3 DNA: TGTGCCAGCAGCTCCCACCTGATGGGTCATGAGCAGTTCTTC; CDR3 protein: CASSSHLMGHEQFF
D gene: NA; J gene: TRBJ2-3; clone size: few; V gene: TRBV7-3; CDR3 DNA: TGTGCCAGCAGCTTATTCCCGGGCACAGATACGCAGTATTTT; CDR3 protein: CASSLFPGTDTQYF
D gene: TRBD1; J gene: TRBJ2-7; clone size: NA; V gene: TRBV12-3/TRBV12-4; CDR3 DNA: TGTGCCAGCAGTCCCCCGGACAGGTCCTACGAGCAGTACTTC; CDR3 protein: CASSPPDRSYEQYF